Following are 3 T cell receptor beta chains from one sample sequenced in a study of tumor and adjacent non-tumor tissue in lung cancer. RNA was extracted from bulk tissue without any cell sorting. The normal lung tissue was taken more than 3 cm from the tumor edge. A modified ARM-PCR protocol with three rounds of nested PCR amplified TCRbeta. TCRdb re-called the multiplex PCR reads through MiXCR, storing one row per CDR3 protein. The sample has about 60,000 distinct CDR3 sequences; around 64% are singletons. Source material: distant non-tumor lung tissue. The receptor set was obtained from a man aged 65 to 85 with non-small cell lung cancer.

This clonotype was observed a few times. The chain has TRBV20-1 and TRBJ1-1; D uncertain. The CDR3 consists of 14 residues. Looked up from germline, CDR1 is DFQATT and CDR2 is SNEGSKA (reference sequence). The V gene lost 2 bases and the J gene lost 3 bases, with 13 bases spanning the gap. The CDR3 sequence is CSARTPDVYTEAFF. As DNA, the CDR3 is TGCAGTGCTAGAACCCCGGACGTGTACACTGAAGCTTTCTTT.

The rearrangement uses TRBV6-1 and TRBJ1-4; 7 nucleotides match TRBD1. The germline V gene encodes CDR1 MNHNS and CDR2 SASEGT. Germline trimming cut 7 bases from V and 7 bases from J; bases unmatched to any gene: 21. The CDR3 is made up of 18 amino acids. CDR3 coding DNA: TGTGCCAGCAAGAAATCCCGGGACAGACAAAATGCCAGTGAAAAACTGTTTTTT. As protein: CASKKSRDRQNASEKLFF.

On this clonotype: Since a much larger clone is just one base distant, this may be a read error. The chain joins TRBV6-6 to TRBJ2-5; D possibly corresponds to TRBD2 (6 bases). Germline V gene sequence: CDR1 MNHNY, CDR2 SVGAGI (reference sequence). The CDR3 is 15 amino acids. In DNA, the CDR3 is TGTGCCTGCAGTTCTCCGGGACTGGGGGTTAAAACCCAGTACTTC. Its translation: CACSSPGLGVKTQYF.